Listed below are T cell receptor beta chains from one sample, sequenced in a study of STAT5B mutations in CD4+ large granular lymphocyte leukemia. TCRdb's table, derived via immunoSEQ multiplex PCR, lists solely in-frame clones and lacks some. Here the sample spans more than 30,000 clones, approximately 80% being singletons. The sample was CD4+ T cells from blood buffy coats. The receptors shown here come from a human donor in good health. CDR3s include the opening cysteine and the closing phenylalanine or tryptophan. The D gene is left open where the match is weak. Only part of the rows carry a size: once, few, many, or a class if the clone is expanded.

CDR3 DNA: TGTGCCAGCAGCTTATATGGCCAGAGTAGCAATCAGCCCCAGCATTTT
CDR3 protein: CASSLYGQSSNQPQHF
J gene: TRBJ1-5
clone size: .
D gene: .
V gene: TRBV7-2

CDR3 DNA: TGTGCCAGCAGCTCTCGGCAAGGGACCCCCGTTTTCTTC
CDR3 protein: CASSSRQGTPVFF
J gene: TRBJ2-1
clone size: .
D gene: .
V gene: TRBV11-3

CDR3 DNA: TGTGCCAGCAGCTTGAGGCACCAAGGCACAGATACGCAGTATTTT
CDR3 protein: CASSLRHQGTDTQYF
J gene: TRBJ2-3
clone size: .
D gene: .
V gene: TRBV5-4

CDR3 DNA: TGTGCCAGCAGCTCGCCCACGGATGGGAGATCTTCAGGGGAGCTGTTTTTT
CDR3 protein: CASSSPTDGRSSGELFF
J gene: TRBJ2-2
clone size: .
D gene: .
V gene: TRBV7-6

CDR3 DNA: TGCGCCAGCAGCAATTGGCCTAGCGGGAGACGTACCGGGGAGCTGTTTTTT
CDR3 protein: CASSNWPSGRRTGELFF
J gene: TRBJ2-2
clone size: .
D gene: TRBD2
V gene: TRBV5-1

CDR3 DNA: TGTGCCATCAGTGAAATTAAACAGGTCTCCACTGAAGCTTTCTTT
CDR3 protein: CAISEIKQVSTEAFF
J gene: TRBJ1-1
clone size: .
D gene: .
V gene: TRBV10-3

CDR3 DNA: TGTGCCAGCAGCTTAGGAGCGGTTGAGACCCAGTACTTC
CDR3 protein: CASSLGAVETQYF
J gene: TRBJ2-5
clone size: .
D gene: .
V gene: TRBV7-9

CDR3 DNA: TGTGCCAGCAGCCCAGGTTCCTTATGGGGCACAGATACGCAGTATTTT
CDR3 protein: CASSPGSLWGTDTQYF
J gene: TRBJ2-3
clone size: .
D gene: .
V gene: TRBV7-9

CDR3 DNA: TGTGCCAGCAGCCAAGGGTCCACGACAGGGTATGGCTACACCTTC
CDR3 protein: CASSQGSTTGYGYTF
J gene: TRBJ1-2
clone size: .
D gene: TRBD1
V gene: TRBV11-2

CDR3 DNA: TGTGCCAGCAGTGTTATTCCCTATGGCTACACCTTC
CDR3 protein: CASSVIPYGYTF
J gene: TRBJ1-2
clone size: few
D gene: .
V gene: TRBV25-1

CDR3 DNA: TGTGCCAGCAGTTCAGCAGCTGGGGGGCCAAATACGCAGTATTTT
CDR3 protein: CASSSAAGGPNTQYF
J gene: TRBJ2-3
clone size: .
D gene: .
V gene: TRBV6-4

CDR3 DNA: TGTGCCAGCAGAGAATATGGCCAGCCCCAGCATTTT
CDR3 protein: CASREYGQPQHF
J gene: TRBJ1-5
clone size: once
D gene: .
V gene: TRBV28

CDR3 DNA: TGTGCCAGCAGTGGACAGGGGGTTACCAACTATGGCTACACCTTC
CDR3 protein: CASSGQGVTNYGYTF
J gene: TRBJ1-2
clone size: .
D gene: TRBD1
V gene: TRBV2

CDR3 DNA: TGTGCCAGCAGTACCAATGGACAGGCCCTCTATGGCTACACCTTC
CDR3 protein: CASSTNGQALYGYTF
J gene: TRBJ1-2
clone size: few
D gene: TRBD1
V gene: TRBV2

CDR3 DNA: TGTGCCAGTAGTGTACAGGGATGGCCTGAAGCTTTCTTT
CDR3 protein: CASSVQGWPEAFF
J gene: TRBJ1-1
clone size: .
D gene: .
V gene: TRBV19

CDR3 DNA: TGTGCCAGCAGTGATAGCAATCAGCCCCAGCATTTT
CDR3 protein: CASSDSNQPQHF
J gene: TRBJ1-5
clone size: medium-sized
D gene: .
V gene: TRBV6-5

CDR3 DNA: TGTGCCAGCAACCCACGGGGGGCGTCGAACACCGGGGAGCTGTTTTTT
CDR3 protein: CASNPRGASNTGELFF
J gene: TRBJ2-2
clone size: .
D gene: .
V gene: TRBV13

CDR3 DNA: TGTGCCAGCAGCTCAAGCGAGACCCAGTACTTC
CDR3 protein: CASSSSETQYF
J gene: TRBJ2-5
clone size: .
D gene: .
V gene: TRBV7-9

CDR3 DNA: TGTGCTAGTGGTTTGTTAGCGGGGAACACCGGGGAGCTGTTTTTT
CDR3 protein: CASGLLAGNTGELFF
J gene: TRBJ2-2
clone size: .
D gene: TRBD2
V gene: TRBV12-5

CDR3 DNA: TGTGCCAGCAGCGGGGACTATGGTTTGGGTGAGCAGTTCTTC
CDR3 protein: CASSGDYGLGEQFF
J gene: TRBJ2-1
clone size: .
D gene: TRBD2
V gene: TRBV6-1

CDR3 DNA: TGTGCCAGCAGCTTCCCCAACACAGATACGCAGTATTTT
CDR3 protein: CASSFPNTDTQYF
J gene: TRBJ2-3
clone size: .
D gene: .
V gene: TRBV9

CDR3 DNA: TGCGCCAGCAGCTTGGAGGGGGGGCGAGAGACCCAGTACTTC
CDR3 protein: CASSLEGGRETQYF
J gene: TRBJ2-5
clone size: .
D gene: .
V gene: TRBV5-1

CDR3 DNA: TGTGCCTGGAGTCCACTCGGACTAGCCAAAAACATTCAGTACTTC
CDR3 protein: CAWSPLGLAKNIQYF
J gene: TRBJ2-4
clone size: .
D gene: .
V gene: TRBV30

CDR3 DNA: TGTGCCATCCGTCCTCCAGGGGGTTACGAGCAGTACTTC
CDR3 protein: CAIRPPGGYEQYF
J gene: TRBJ2-7
clone size: once
D gene: TRBD1
V gene: TRBV10-3

CDR3 DNA: TGTGCCTCGGGGGGAATAGGCTCCTACAATGAGCAGTTCTTC
CDR3 protein: CASGGIGSYNEQFF
J gene: TRBJ2-1
clone size: .
D gene: TRBD2
V gene: TRBV7-6

CDR3 DNA: TGTGCCAGCAGCGGAGGGGAGTACCAAGAGACCCAGTACTTC
CDR3 protein: CASSGGEYQETQYF
J gene: TRBJ2-5
clone size: .
D gene: .
V gene: TRBV7-9

CDR3 DNA: TGTGCCAGCAGCTTAGATAGTCTCTGGGGGTACTTC
CDR3 protein: CASSLDSLWGYF
J gene: TRBJ2-7
clone size: .
D gene: .
V gene: TRBV11-2

CDR3 DNA: TGTGCCAGCAGACCTAGCGGGGGCTCAAATGAGCAGTTCTTC
CDR3 protein: CASRPSGGSNEQFF
J gene: TRBJ2-1
clone size: .
D gene: TRBD2
V gene: TRBV6-5

CDR3 DNA: TGTGCCAGCAGCTCCCCCCCCAGGGGAGAGACCCAGTACTTC
CDR3 protein: CASSSPPRGETQYF
J gene: TRBJ2-5
clone size: .
D gene: .
V gene: TRBV11-2

CDR3 DNA: TGTGCCAGCAGTAAAACAGGGGGCAACCAAGAGACCCAGTACTTC
CDR3 protein: CASSKTGGNQETQYF
J gene: TRBJ2-5
clone size: .
D gene: TRBD1
V gene: TRBV2

CDR3 DNA: TGCGCCAGCAGCTTGGATGCGGGGGGGTGGAATGAGCAGTTCTTC
CDR3 protein: CASSLDAGGWNEQFF
J gene: TRBJ2-1
clone size: .
D gene: TRBD2
V gene: TRBV5-1

CDR3 DNA: TGTGCCAGCAGCTTCGACAGGAGGACATATGGCTACACCTTC
CDR3 protein: CASSFDRRTYGYTF
J gene: TRBJ1-2
clone size: few
D gene: .
V gene: TRBV5-4

CDR3 DNA: TGTGCCAGCAGCCGGTCGTCACAGAGGGAAGAGACCCAGTACTTC
CDR3 protein: CASSRSSQREETQYF
J gene: TRBJ2-5
clone size: .
D gene: .
V gene: TRBV5-4

CDR3 DNA: TGTGCCAGCTCCCGAGTCGCGAGGGTTCAGCCCCAGCATTTT
CDR3 protein: CASSRVARVQPQHF
J gene: TRBJ1-5
clone size: .
D gene: .
V gene: TRBV6-1

CDR3 DNA: TGTGCCAGCAGCCAAGGGACAGGGCTTAACAATCAGCCCCAGCATTTT
CDR3 protein: CASSQGTGLNNQPQHF
J gene: TRBJ1-5
clone size: few
D gene: TRBD1
V gene: TRBV7-9

CDR3 DNA: TGTGCCAGCAGCCCCGCCGGCGGGGCCACAGATACGCAGTATTTT
CDR3 protein: CASSPAGGATDTQYF
J gene: TRBJ2-3
clone size: .
D gene: .
V gene: TRBV5-4

CDR3 DNA: TGTGCCAGCAGCCAAGGATCCGAAGCTTTCTTT
CDR3 protein: CASSQGSEAFF
J gene: TRBJ1-1
clone size: .
D gene: .
V gene: TRBV7-9

CDR3 DNA: TGTGCCAGCAGTGACCGACAGGGCTCGGACTACGAGCAGTGCTTC
CDR3 protein: CASSDRQGSDYEQCF
J gene: TRBJ2-7
clone size: once
D gene: .
V gene: TRBV6-1

CDR3 DNA: TGTGCCAGCAGCCCCAACACGGCCAATGAGCAGTTCTTC
CDR3 protein: CASSPNTANEQFF
J gene: TRBJ2-1
clone size: .
D gene: .
V gene: TRBV7-2